A selection of T cell receptor beta chains follows, all from one sample in a study of response to subunit inactivated influenza vaccine. TCRdb reanalysed the RT-PCR reads using MiXCR and keeps one entry per CDR3 protein. Counted here are over 750,000 distinct CDR3 sequences, 20% to 25% occurring once; the ten biggest clones make up 10%. The sample consisted of PBMCs from blood, taken more than 4 days after vaccination. The receptors were sampled from a man in his fifties who received an inactivated influenza vaccine. Each CDR3 is given with its conserved first and last residue. D genes are given only for firm matches. Size values are once, few and many counts, or a class for expanded clones, and some rows have none.

J | D | size | V | CDR3 | DNA
TRBJ1-2 | . | few | TRBV5-1 | CASSSSPGAGGYTF | TGCGCCAGCAGCTCCTCTCCAGGGGCTGGGGGCTACACCTTC
TRBJ2-5 | . | . | TRBV28 | CASRVTGHQETQYF | TGTGCCAGCAGGGTAACGGGACACCAAGAGACCCAGTACTTC
TRBJ2-3 | . | . | TRBV12-3/TRBV12-4 | CASSLRGRTTDTQYF | TGTGCCAGCAGTTTAAGGGGGAGGACCACAGATACGCAGTATTTT
TRBJ1-5 | TRBD1 | many | TRBV12-3/TRBV12-4 | CASSALGTGVGQPQHF | TGTGCCAGCAGTGCCTTAGGGACAGGGGTTGGTCAGCCCCAGCATTTT
TRBJ1-4 | . | . | TRBV20-1 | CSARGRDGEKLFF | TGCAGTGCTAGAGGCAGGGATGGTGAAAAACTGTTTTTT
TRBJ1-4 | . | . | TRBV20-1 | CSASLQAEKLFF | TGCAGTGCTAGTTTGCAGGCCGAAAAACTGTTTTTT
TRBJ2-7 | . | . | TRBV27 | CASSLEAGTDEQYF | TGTGCCAGCAGTTTAGAGGCAGGGACCGACGAGCAGTACTTC
TRBJ1-1 | . | few | TRBV29-1 | CSVAGQGVTEAFF | TGCAGCGTTGCCGGCCAGGGAGTCACTGAAGCTTTCTTT
TRBJ2-7 | TRBD1 | . | TRBV20-1 | CSAEDRESYEQYF | TGCAGTGCCGAGGACAGGGAGTCTTACGAGCAGTACTTC
TRBJ1-3 | . | . | TRBV20-1 | CSARDQGGVGNTIYF | TGCAGTGCTAGAGATCAGGGTGGTGTTGGAAACACCATATATTTT
TRBJ1-5 | . | . | TRBV18 | CASSPPGPSNQPQHF | TGTGCCAGCTCACCACCGGGACCTAGCAATCAGCCCCAGCATTTT
TRBJ1-1 | TRBD1 | few | TRBV6-1 | CASSKDRAGGFTEAFF | TGTGCCAGCAGTAAGGACAGGGCAGGGGGATTCACTGAAGCTTTCTTT
TRBJ1-5 | . | many | TRBV12-3/TRBV12-4 | CASSSESSTQPQHF | TGTGCCAGCAGTTCCGAGTCGTCTACTCAGCCCCAGCATTTT
TRBJ1-2 | TRBD1 | . | TRBV20-1 | CSARAGGPSPYGYTF | TGCAGTGCTAGGGCAGGGGGCCCTTCCCCCTATGGCTACACCTTC
TRBJ2-7 | . | few | TRBV7-2 | CASSLDQGREQYF | TGTGCCAGCAGCTTAGATCAGGGGCGCGAGCAGTACTTC
TRBJ2-5 | TRBD2 | . | TRBV5-1 | CASSLNSGGEETQYF | TGCGCCAGCAGCTTGAATAGCGGGGGGGAAGAGACCCAGTACTTC
TRBJ2-3 | . | many | TRBV29-1 | CSVEDPKGITDTQYF | TGCAGCGTTGAAGATCCTAAGGGAATCACAGATACGCAGTATTTT
TRBJ1-6 | . | . | TRBV3-1 | CASSQIGGQSPLHF | TGTGCCAGCAGCCAAATCGGGGGCCAGTCACCCCTCCACTTT
TRBJ2-7 | TRBD2 | . | TRBV11-2 | CASSTRAAGEQYF | TGTGCCAGCAGCACTAGGGCAGCGGGGGAGCAGTACTTC
TRBJ2-1 | TRBD2 | . | TRBV20-1 | CSASLLAGGPIYNEQFF | TGCAGTGCTAGTCTTCTAGCGGGAGGGCCTATCTACAATGAGCAGTTCTTC
TRBJ1-5 | . | . | TRBV6-2/TRBV6-3 | CASIDPSGGNQPQHF | TGTGCCAGCATCGACCCGTCAGGGGGCAATCAGCCCCAGCATTTT
TRBJ2-3 | TRBD2 | few | TRBV12-3/TRBV12-4 | CASSKGLATDTQYF | TGTGCCAGCAGCAAGGGACTAGCCACAGATACGCAGTATTTT
TRBJ2-1 | TRBD1 | . | TRBV7-3 | CASSATGGGYNEQFF | TGTGCCAGCAGCGCGACAGGGGGCGGGTACAATGAGCAGTTCTTC
TRBJ2-1 | . | . | TRBV7-9 | CASSLSFHEQFF | TGTGCCAGCAGCTTGTCATTCCATGAGCAGTTCTTC
TRBJ1-1 | TRBD1 | . | TRBV12-3/TRBV12-4 | CASTSRDSLNTEAFF | TGTGCCAGCACTTCCCGGGACAGTTTGAACACTGAAGCTTTCTTT
TRBJ2-1 | TRBD1 | few | TRBV7-9 | CASSSLTGSNEQFF | TGTGCCAGCAGCTCATTGACAGGGAGTAATGAGCAGTTCTTC
TRBJ1-6 | . | . | TRBV5-5 | CATRRGPGIGSPLHF | TGTGCCACACGGCGGGGTCCGGGGATAGGCTCACCCCTCCACTTT
TRBJ2-2 | TRBD1 | few | TRBV18 | CASSPTGMNTGELFF | TGTGCCAGCTCACCGACAGGGATGAACACCGGGGAGCTGTTTTTT
TRBJ2-7 | . | . | TRBV11-1 | CASRAKGTSTYEQYF | TGTGCCAGCAGGGCTAAAGGGACATCTACCTACGAGCAGTACTTC
TRBJ2-1 | . | . | TRBV11-2 | CASSLEGGVSASYNEQFF | TGTGCCAGCAGCTTAGAGGGGGGCGTAAGTGCATCCTACAATGAGCAGTTCTTC
TRBJ1-1 | . | . | TRBV7-2 | CASSPQRSTEAFF | TGTGCCAGCAGCCCTCAAAGGAGCACTGAAGCTTTCTTT
TRBJ2-7 | . | many | TRBV6-5 | CASSYRGAYEQYF | TGTGCCAGCAGTTACCGGGGTGCCTACGAGCAGTACTTC
TRBJ1-5 | . | . | TRBV29-1 | CSVQGGANQPQHF | TGCAGCGTCCAAGGGGGAGCCAATCAGCCCCAGCATTTT
TRBJ1-4 | TRBD1 | few | TRBV9 | CASSVGPGQGEKLFF | TGTGCCAGCAGCGTAGGACCGGGACAGGGCGAAAAACTGTTTTTT
TRBJ2-7 | . | many | TRBV12-3/TRBV12-4 | CASSYEGTTYEQYF | TGTGCCAGCAGTTACGAGGGAACGACCTACGAGCAGTACTTC
TRBJ2-5 | TRBD1 | few | TRBV5-1 | CASSLHDIRGPLWAQYF | TGCGCCAGCAGCTTGCATGACATCAGGGGGCCGTTGTGGGCCCAGTACTTC
TRBJ2-7 | . | few | TRBV11-2 | CASSDRHGESYEQYF | TGTGCCAGCAGCGACAGACACGGCGAGTCCTACGAGCAGTACTTC
TRBJ1-1 | . | few | TRBV9 | CASSVEGRMNTEAFF | TGTGCCAGCAGCGTAGAGGGCAGGATGAACACTGAAGCTTTCTTT
TRBJ2-1 | . | . | TRBV18 | CASSPGQIFYNEQFF | TGTGCCAGCTCACCAGGTCAGATATTTTACAATGAGCAGTTCTTC
TRBJ2-7 | . | few | TRBV10-3 | CAISEGAYEQYF | TGTGCCATCAGTGAAGGGGCCTACGAGCAGTACTTC
TRBJ2-2 | TRBD1 | . | TRBV2 | CARNTGDNTGELFF | TGTGCCAGGAATACAGGGGACAACACCGGGGAGCTGTTTTTT
TRBJ2-7 | . | many | TRBV7-8 | CASSLEITTRYF | TGTGCCAGCAGCTTAGAAATAACTACCCGGTACTTC
TRBJ2-7 | . | . | TRBV10-2 | CASSEERAVLYEQYF | TGCGCCAGCAGTGAGGAGCGGGCCGTTCTCTACGAGCAGTACTTC
TRBJ2-2 | TRBD1 | . | TRBV24-1 | CATSDPGTGFAGELFF | TGTGCCACCAGTGACCCCGGGACAGGGTTCGCCGGGGAGCTGTTTTTT
TRBJ2-1 | . | . | TRBV27 | CASSIDRVGGNEQFF | TGTGCCAGCAGTATAGACAGGGTGGGGGGCAATGAGCAGTTCTTC
TRBJ2-7 | . | few | TRBV6-2/TRBV6-3 | CASSRLIGREQYF | TGTGCCAGCAGCCGCTTGATCGGGCGCGAGCAGTACTTC
TRBJ2-2 | . | . | TRBV4-3 | CASSQDLSGWNTGELFF | TGCGCCAGCAGCCAAGACCTATCGGGATGGAACACCGGGGAGCTGTTTTTT
TRBJ2-3 | . | . | TRBV27 | CASSLHPGTDTQYF | TGTGCCAGCAGTCTCCATCCTGGCACAGATACGCAGTATTTT
TRBJ2-1 | . | . | TRBV9 | CASSPHLYNEQFF | TGTGCCAGCAGCCCCCACTTATACAATGAGCAGTTCTTC
TRBJ2-1 | TRBD2 | few | TRBV27 | CASSFGGLASGEQFF | TGTGCCAGCAGTTTTGGTGGACTAGCCTCCGGTGAGCAGTTCTTC
TRBJ1-2 | . | . | TRBV7-2 | CASSSPTMSWGYTF | TGTGCCAGCAGCTCTCCCACCATGAGCTGGGGCTACACCTTC
TRBJ2-3 | . | . | TRBV29-1 | CSVYNRLSTDTQYF | TGCAGCGTTTATAACAGGTTGAGCACAGATACGCAGTATTTT
TRBJ2-6 | . | few | TRBV6-5 | CASSYIRGANVLTF | TGTGCCAGCAGTTACATAAGGGGGGCCAACGTCCTGACTTTC
TRBJ1-6 | . | . | TRBV21-1 | CASRNSLCYNSPLHF | TGTGCCAGCAGAAACAGCCTATGCTATAATTCACCCCTCCACTTT
TRBJ2-1 | . | few | TRBV6-1 | CASRPSRGNEQFF | TGTGCCAGCAGACCCTCCCGGGGGAATGAGCAGTTCTTC